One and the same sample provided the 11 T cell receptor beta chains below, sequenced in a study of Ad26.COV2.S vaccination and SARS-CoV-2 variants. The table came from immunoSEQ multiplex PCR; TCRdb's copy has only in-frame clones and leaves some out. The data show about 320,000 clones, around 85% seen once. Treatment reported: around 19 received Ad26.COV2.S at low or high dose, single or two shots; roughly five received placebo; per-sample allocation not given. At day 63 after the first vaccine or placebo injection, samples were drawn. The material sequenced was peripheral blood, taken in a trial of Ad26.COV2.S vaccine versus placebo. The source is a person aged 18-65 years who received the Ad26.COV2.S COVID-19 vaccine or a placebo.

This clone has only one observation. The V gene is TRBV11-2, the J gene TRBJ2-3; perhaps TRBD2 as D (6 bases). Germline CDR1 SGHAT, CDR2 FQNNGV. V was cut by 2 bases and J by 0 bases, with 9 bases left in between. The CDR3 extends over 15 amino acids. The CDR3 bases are TGTGCCAGCAGCTTAATACGGGGGAGCACAGATACGCAGTATTTT. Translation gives CASSLIRGSTDTQYF.

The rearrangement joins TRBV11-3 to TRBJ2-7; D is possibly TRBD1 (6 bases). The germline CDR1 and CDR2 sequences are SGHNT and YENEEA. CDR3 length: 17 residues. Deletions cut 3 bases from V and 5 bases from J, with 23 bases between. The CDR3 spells CASSFYPTGNNGHEQYF. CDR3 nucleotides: TGTGCCAGCAGCTTTTACCCAACAGGGAATAACGGCCACGAGCAGTACTTC.

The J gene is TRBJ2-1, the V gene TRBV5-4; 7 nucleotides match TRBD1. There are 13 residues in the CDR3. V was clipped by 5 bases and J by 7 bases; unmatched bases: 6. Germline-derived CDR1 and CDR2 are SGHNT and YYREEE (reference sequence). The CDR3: CASRRDSRNEQFF. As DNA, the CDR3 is TGTGCCAGCAGACGGGACAGCAGGAATGAGCAGTTCTTC.

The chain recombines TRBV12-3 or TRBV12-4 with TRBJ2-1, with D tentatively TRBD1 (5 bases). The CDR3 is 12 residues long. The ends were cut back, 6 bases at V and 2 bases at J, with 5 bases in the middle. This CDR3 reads CASRTAYNEQFF. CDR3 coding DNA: TGTGCCAGCAGGACAGCCTACAATGAGCAGTTCTTC.

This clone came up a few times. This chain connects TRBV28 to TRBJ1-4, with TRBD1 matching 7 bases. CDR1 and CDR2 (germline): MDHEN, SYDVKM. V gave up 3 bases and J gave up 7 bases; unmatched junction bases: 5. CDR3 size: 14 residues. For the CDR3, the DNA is TGTGCCAGCAGTTTCATGGACAGGAGTGAAAAACTGTTTTTT. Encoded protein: CASSFMDRSEKLFF.

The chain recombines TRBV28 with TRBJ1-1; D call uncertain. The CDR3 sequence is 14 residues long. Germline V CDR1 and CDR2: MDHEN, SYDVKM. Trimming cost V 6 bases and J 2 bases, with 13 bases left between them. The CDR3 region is CASSARAYNTEAFF. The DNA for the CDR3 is TGTGCCAGCAGCGCCCGGGCGTACAACACTGAAGCTTTCTTT.

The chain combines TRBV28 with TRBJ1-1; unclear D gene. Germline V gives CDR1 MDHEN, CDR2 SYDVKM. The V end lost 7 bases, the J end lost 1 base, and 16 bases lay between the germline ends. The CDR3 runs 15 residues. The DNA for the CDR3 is TGTGCCAGCACTCAATCACTATCGGGGAACACTGAAGCTTTCTTT. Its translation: CASTQSLSGNTEAFF.

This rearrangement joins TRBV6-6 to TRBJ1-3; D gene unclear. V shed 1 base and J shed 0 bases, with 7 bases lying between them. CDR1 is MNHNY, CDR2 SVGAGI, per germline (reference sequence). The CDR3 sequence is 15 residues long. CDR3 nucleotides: TGTGCCAGCAGTTACTTACGGATCTCTGGAAACACCATATATTTT. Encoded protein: CASSYLRISGNTIYF.

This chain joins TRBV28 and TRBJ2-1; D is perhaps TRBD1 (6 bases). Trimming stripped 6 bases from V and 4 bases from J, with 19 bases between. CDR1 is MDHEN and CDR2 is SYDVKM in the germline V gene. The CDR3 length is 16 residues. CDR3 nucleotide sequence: TGTGCCAGCAGCTGGACAGCGAATGAAGTTTACAATGAGCAGTTCTTC. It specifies CASSWTANEVYNEQFF.

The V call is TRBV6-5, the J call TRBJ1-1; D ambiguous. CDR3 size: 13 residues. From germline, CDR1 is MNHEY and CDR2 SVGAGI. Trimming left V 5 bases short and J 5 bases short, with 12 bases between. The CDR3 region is CASSNIGGTEAFF. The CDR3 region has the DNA TGTGCCAGCAGTAATATCGGAGGGACTGAAGCTTTCTTT.

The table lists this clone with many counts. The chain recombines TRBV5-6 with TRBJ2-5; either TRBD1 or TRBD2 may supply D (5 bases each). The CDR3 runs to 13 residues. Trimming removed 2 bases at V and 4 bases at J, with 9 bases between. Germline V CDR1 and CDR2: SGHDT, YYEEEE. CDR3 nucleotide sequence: TGTGCCAGCAGCTTTTGGGGACGAGAGACCCAGTACTTC. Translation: CASSFWGRETQYF.